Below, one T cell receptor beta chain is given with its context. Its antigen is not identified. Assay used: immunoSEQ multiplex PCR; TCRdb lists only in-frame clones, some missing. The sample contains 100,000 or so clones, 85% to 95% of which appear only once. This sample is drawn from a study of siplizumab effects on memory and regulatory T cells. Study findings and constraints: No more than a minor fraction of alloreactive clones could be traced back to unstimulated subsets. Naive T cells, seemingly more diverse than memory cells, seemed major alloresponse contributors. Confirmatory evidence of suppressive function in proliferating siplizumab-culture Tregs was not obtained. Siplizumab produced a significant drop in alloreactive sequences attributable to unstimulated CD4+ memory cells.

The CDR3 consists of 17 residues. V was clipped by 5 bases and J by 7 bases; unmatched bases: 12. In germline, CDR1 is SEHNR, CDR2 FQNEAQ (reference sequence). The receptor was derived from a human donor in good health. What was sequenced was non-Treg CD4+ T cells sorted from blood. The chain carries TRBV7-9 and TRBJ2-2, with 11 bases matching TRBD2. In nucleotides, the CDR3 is TGTGCCAGCAGCCCGAGACTTAGCGGGGGGGCCGACGGGGAGCTGTTTTTT. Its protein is CASSPRLSGGADGELFF.